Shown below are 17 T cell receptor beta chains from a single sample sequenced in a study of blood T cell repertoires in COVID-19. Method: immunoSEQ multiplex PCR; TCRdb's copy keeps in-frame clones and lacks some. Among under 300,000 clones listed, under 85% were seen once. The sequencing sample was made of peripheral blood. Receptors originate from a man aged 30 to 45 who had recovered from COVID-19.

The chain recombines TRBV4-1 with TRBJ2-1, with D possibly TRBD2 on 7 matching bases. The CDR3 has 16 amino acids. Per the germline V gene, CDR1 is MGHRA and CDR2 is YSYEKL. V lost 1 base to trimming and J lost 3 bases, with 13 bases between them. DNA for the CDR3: TGCGCCAGCAGCCAAGTAGGGGGGGGAGACTACAATGAGCAGTTCTTC. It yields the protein CASSQVGGGDYNEQFF.

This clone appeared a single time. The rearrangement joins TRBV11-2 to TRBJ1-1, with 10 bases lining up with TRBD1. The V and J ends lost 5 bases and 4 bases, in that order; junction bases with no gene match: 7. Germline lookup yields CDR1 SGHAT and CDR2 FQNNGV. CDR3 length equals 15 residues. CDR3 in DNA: TGTGCCAGCAGCACCCAGACAGGGGGCGGCACTGAAGCTTTCTTT. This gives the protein CASSTQTGGGTEAFF.

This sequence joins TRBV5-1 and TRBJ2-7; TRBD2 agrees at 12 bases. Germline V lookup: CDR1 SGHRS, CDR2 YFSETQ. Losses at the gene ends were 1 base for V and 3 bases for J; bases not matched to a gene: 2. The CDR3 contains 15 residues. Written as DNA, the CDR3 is TGCGCCAGCAGCTTGTCACTAGCGGGGGGCTACGAGCAGTACTTC. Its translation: CASSLSLAGGYEQYF.

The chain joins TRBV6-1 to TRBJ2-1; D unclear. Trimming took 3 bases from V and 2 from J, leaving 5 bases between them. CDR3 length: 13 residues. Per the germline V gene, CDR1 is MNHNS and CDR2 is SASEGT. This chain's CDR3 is CASSEPAYNEQFF. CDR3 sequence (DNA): TGTGCCAGCAGTGAGCCAGCCTACAATGAGCAGTTCTTC.

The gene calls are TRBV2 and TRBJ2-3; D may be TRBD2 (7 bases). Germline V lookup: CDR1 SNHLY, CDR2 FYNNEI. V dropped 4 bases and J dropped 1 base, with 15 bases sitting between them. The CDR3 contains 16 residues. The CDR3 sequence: CASSVRGGSRTDTQYF. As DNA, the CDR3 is TGTGCCAGCAGTGTTAGGGGGGGGTCACGCACAGATACGCAGTATTTT.

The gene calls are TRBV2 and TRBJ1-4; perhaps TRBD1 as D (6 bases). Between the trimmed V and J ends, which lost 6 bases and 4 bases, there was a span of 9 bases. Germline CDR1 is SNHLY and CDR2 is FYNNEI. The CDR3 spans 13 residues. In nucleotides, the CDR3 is TGTGCCAGCAGGAGGGACAATAATGAAAAACTGTTTTTT. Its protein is CASRRDNNEKLFF. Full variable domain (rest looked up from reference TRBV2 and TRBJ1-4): EPEVTQTPSHQVTQMGQEVILRCVPISNHLYFYWYRQILGQKVEFLVSFYNNEISEKSEIFDDQFSVERPDGSNFTLKIRSTKLEDSAMYFCASRRDNNEKLFFGSGTQLSVL.

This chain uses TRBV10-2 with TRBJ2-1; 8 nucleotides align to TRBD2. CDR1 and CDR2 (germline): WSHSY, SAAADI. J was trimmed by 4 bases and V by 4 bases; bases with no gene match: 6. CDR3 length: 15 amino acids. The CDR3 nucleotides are TGCGCCAGCAGTGGCAGCGGGGGAACGTACAATGAGCAGTTCTTC. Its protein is CASSGSGGTYNEQFF.

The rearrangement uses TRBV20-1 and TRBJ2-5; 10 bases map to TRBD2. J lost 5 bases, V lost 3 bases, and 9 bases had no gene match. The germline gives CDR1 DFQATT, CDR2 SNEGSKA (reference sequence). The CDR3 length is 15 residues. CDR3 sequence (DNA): TGCAGTGCTAGTGCTAGCGGGGGACCTCGGGAGACCCAGTACTTC. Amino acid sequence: CSASASGGPRETQYF.

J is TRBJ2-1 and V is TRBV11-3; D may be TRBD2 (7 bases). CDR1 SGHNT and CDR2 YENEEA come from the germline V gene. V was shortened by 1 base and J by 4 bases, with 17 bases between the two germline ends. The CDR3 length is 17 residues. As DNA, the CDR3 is TGTGCCAGCAGCTTAGGGTGGAACGGGGGGCTATACAATGAGCAGTTCTTC. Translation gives CASSLGWNGGLYNEQFF.

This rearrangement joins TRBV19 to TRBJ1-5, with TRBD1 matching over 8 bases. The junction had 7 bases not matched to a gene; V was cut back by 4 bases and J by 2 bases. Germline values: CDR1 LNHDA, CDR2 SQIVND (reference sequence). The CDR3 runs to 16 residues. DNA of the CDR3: TGTGCCAGTAGTAGGAAGACAGGGGAGGGCAATCAGCCCCAGCATTTT. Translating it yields CASSRKTGEGNQPQHF.

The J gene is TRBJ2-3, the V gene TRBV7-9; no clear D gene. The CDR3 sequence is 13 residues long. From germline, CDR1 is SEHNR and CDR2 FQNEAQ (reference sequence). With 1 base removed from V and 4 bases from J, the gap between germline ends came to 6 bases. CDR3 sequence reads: CASSLDTSDTQYF. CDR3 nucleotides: TGTGCCAGCAGCTTAGATACTTCAGATACGCAGTATTTT. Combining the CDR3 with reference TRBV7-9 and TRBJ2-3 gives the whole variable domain DTGVSQNPRHKITKRGQNVTFRCDPISEHNRLYWYRQTLGQGPEFLTYFQNEAQLEKSRLLSDRFSAERPKGSFSTLEIQRTEQGDSAMYLCASSLDTSDTQYFGPGTRLTVL.

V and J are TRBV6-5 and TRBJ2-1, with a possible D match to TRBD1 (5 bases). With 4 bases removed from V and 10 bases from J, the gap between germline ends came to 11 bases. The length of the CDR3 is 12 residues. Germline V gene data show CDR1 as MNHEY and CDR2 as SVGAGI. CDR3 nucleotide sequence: TGTGCCAGCAGTTTTCAGGGAAGGGAGCAGTTCTTC. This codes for CASSFQGREQFF.

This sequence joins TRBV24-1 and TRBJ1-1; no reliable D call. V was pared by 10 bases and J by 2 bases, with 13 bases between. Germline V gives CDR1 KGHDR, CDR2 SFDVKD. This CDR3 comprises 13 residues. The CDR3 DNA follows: TGTGCCACGCCGGACTCCCCCAACACTGAAGCTTTCTTT. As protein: CATPDSPNTEAFF.

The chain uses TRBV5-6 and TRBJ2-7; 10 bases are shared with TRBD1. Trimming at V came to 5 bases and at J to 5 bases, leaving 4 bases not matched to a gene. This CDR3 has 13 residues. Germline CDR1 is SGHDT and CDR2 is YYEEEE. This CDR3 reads CASRRTGGNEQYV. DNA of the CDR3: TGTGCCAGCAGACGGACAGGGGGTAACGAGCAGTACGTC.

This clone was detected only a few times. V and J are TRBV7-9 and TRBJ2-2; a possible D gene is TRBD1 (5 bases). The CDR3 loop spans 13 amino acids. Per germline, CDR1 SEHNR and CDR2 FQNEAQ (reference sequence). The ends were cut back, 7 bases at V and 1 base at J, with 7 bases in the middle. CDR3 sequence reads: CASNRMNTGELFF. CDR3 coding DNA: TGTGCCAGCAACAGGATGAACACCGGGGAGCTGTTTTTT.

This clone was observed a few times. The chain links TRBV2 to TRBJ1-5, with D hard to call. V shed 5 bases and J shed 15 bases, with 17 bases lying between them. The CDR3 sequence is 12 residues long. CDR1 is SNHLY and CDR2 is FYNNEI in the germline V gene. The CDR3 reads CASSIYTHGLHF. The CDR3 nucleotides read TGTGCCAGCAGTATTTATACCCATGGCCTGCATTTT. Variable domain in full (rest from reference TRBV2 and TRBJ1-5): EPEVTQTPSHQVTQMGQEVILRCVPISNHLYFYWYRQILGQKVEFLVSFYNNEISEKSEIFDDQFSVERPDGSNFTLKIRSTKLEDSAMYFCASSIYTHGLHFGDGTRLSIL.

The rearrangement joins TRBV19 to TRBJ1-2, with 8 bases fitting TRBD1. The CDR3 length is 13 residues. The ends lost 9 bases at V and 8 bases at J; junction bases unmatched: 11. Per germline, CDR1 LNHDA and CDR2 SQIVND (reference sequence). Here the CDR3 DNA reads TGTGCCAGCCGGCCAGGGGGCTATGAGGGCTACACCTTC. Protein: CASRPGGYEGYTF. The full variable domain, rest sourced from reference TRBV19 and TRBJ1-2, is DGGITQSPKYLFRKEGQNVTLSCEQNLNHDAMYWYRQDPGQGLRLIYYSQIVNDFQKGDIAEGYSVSREKKESFPLTVTSAQKNPTAFYLCASRPGGYEGYTFGSGTRLTVV.